The 22 T cell receptor beta chains in this list originate from one sample, sequenced in a study of blood T cells in healthy people across ages. A J-beta primer mix and a sample-barcoded 5' primer were used in a second PCR of about 6 to 12 cycles. TCRdb re-derived calls from the 5' RACE reads in MiXCR, one entry per CDR3 protein. The sample gives about 1.1 million distinct CDR3 sequences, roughly two fifths of which show up once; around 14% is in the top ten. Sequenced material: blood. All receptors come from a man younger than 35 in good health.

This clonotype has only a few counts. The V call is TRBV6-5, the J call TRBJ1-2; a weak D match, TRBD1 (5 bases). V was cut by 6 bases and J by 4 bases, with 15 bases left in between. The CDR3 has 14 residues. CDR1 MNHEY and CDR2 SVGAGI come from the germline V gene. CDR3 protein: CASSATGTLYGYTF. The CDR3 DNA follows: TGTGCCAGCAGCGCGACCGGGACGCTCTATGGCTACACCTTC.

The V call is TRBV20-1, the J call TRBJ2-1, with D maybe TRBD2 (6 bases). Trimming pared 4 bases from V and 5 bases from J, leaving 12 bases between. Germline CDR1 DFQATT, CDR2 SNEGSKA (reference sequence). This CDR3 spans 13 amino acids. For the CDR3, the DNA is TGCAGTGCTAACTCGGGACTTGACAATGAGCAGTTCTTC. As protein: CSANSGLDNEQFF.

This clonotype has more than one count but fewer than ten. The chain uses TRBV29-1 and TRBJ1-2; D call uncertain. V lost 3 bases to trimming and J lost 3 bases, with 8 bases between them. CDR1 is SQVTM and CDR2 is ANQGSEA in the germline V gene. The CDR3 extends over 12 amino acids. For the CDR3, the DNA is TGCAGCGTTGATCTAGGGTACTATGGCTACACCTTC. Translated, it gives CSVDLGYYGYTF.

Concerning this clonotype itself: One base away lies a much larger clone, so this may be a sequencing read error. The chain combines TRBV20-1 with TRBJ1-5; D perhaps matches TRBD1 (6 bases). The CDR3 contains 14 residues. Per the germline V gene, CDR1 is DFQATT and CDR2 is SNEGSKA (reference sequence). DNA of the CDR3: TGCAGTGCTACCGACAGGCGGGGCAATCAGCTCCAGCATTTT. It translates to CSATDRRGNQLQHF.

This clonotype was picked up a small number of times. The V gene is TRBV13, the J gene TRBJ2-1; D may correspond to TRBD1 or TRBD2 (6 bases each). The ends were cut back, 4 bases at V and 5 bases at J, with 9 bases in the middle. The CDR3 is made up of 13 amino acids. CDR1 and CDR2 (germline): PRHDT, FYEKMQ (reference sequence). CDR3 sequence reads: CASSSRGHNEQFF. As DNA, the CDR3 is TGTGCCAGCAGCTCTCGGGGGCACAATGAGCAGTTCTTC.

V gene TRBV20-1 combines with J gene TRBJ2-7; 8 nucleotides line up with TRBD1. CDR3 length: 13 amino acids. CDR1 DFQATT and CDR2 SNEGSKA come from the germline V gene (reference sequence). Trimming cost V 4 bases and J 5 bases; bases outside gene matches: 7. CDR3 bases: TGCAGTGCTACCCGGACAGGGCTGAACGAGCAGTACTTC. Its translation: CSATRTGLNEQYF.

The V call is TRBV6-5, the J call TRBJ2-2; D tentatively fits TRBD1 or TRBD2 (5 bases each). V dropped 6 bases and J dropped 5 bases, with 16 bases sitting between them. This CDR3 comprises 15 residues. Germline V CDR1 and CDR2: MNHEY, SVGAGI. The DNA of the CDR3 is TGTGCCAGCAGGACCTTTGAGGGGCTGACCGGGGAGCTGTTTTTT. It encodes CASRTFEGLTGELFF.

The rearrangement joins TRBV6-6 to TRBJ1-5; 10 bases align to TRBD1. This CDR3 contains 16 residues. Germline trimming cut 2 bases from V and 5 bases from J; bases unmatched to any gene: 6. Per the germline V gene, CDR1 is MNHNY and CDR2 is SVGAGI (reference sequence). In DNA form, the CDR3 reads TGTGCCAGCAGTTACCCGACAGGGGGCGGGGATCAGCCCCAGCATTTT. Amino acids: CASSYPTGGGDQPQHF.

V gene TRBV7-9 combines with J gene TRBJ1-3; 8 bases are shared with TRBD1. CDR1 is SEHNR and CDR2 is FQNEAQ in the germline V gene (reference sequence). The CDR3 totals 14 residues. V lost 5 bases to trimming and J lost 2 bases; unmatched junction nucleotides: 2. The CDR3 DNA reads TGTGCCAGCAGCCGGACAGGGCCTGGAAACACCATATATTTT. Its translation is CASSRTGPGNTIYF.

Only a few counts were recorded for this clonotype. The chain carries TRBV20-1 and TRBJ2-1; 10 positions match TRBD2. V dropped 6 bases and J dropped 6; count of bases not matched to a gene: 8. This CDR3 is built from 14 residues. Germline V gene sequence: CDR1 DFQATT, CDR2 SNEGSKA (reference sequence). This CDR3 is CSAAPLAGSNEQFF. The CDR3 nucleotides are TGCAGTGCCGCGCCACTAGCGGGGAGCAATGAGCAGTTCTTC.

This chain links TRBV29-1 with TRBJ2-5; D tentatively reads TRBD1 or TRBD2 (5 bases each). Germline loops: CDR1 SQVTM, CDR2 ANQGSEA. The CDR3 is made up of 13 amino acids. V lost 6 bases and J lost 5, with 16 bases in between. The chain's CDR3 is CSVLRDLQETQYF. The CDR3 DNA follows: TGCAGCGTCCTTCGGGACCTTCAGGAGACCCAGTACTTC.

J is TRBJ2-3 and V is TRBV12-3 or TRBV12-4; D unresolved. This CDR3 is 17 amino acids long. With 6 bases removed from V and 0 bases from J, the gap between germline ends came to 19 bases. CDR3 nucleotides: TGTGCCAGCAGCCGAACCCCCCCCGGTTTCAGCACAGATACGCAGTATTTT. Translated, it gives CASSRTPPGFSTDTQYF.

This clonotype has more than one count but fewer than ten. This rearrangement joins TRBV7-2 to TRBJ2-3, with 7 bases matching TRBD2. Germline CDR1 SGHTA, CDR2 FQGNSA. CDR3 length: 14 amino acids. V lost 4 bases, J lost 3 bases, and 4 bases stayed unmatched. CDR3 amino acids: CASSWGGTTDTQYF. In DNA form, the CDR3 reads TGTGCCAGCAGCTGGGGGGGGACGACAGATACGCAGTATTTT.

V gene TRBV5-1 combines with J gene TRBJ1-1, with D possibly TRBD1 on 5 matching bases. This CDR3 region has 13 residues. Germline CDR1 and CDR2: SGHRS and YFSETQ. Deletions cut 7 bases from V and 4 bases from J, with 14 bases between. CDR3 amino acids: CASDPTGFTEAFF. Written as DNA, the CDR3 is TGCGCCAGCGACCCCACAGGTTTCACTGAAGCTTTCTTT.

The chain has TRBV6-5 and TRBJ1-2; 8 nucleotides line up with TRBD1. CDR3 size: 15 residues. V shed 2 bases and J 3 bases; nucleotides not matched to a gene: 5. From germline, CDR1 is MNHEY and CDR2 SVGAGI. The CDR3 reads CASSYAMTGDYGYTF. The CDR3, as DNA: TGTGCCAGCAGTTACGCGATGACAGGGGACTATGGCTACACCTTC.

V gene TRBV6-1 combines with J gene TRBJ1-4; TRBD1 matches at 8 bases. V shed 6 bases, J shed 7 bases, and the junction held 13 bases outside the gene matches. This CDR3 has 16 amino acids. In germline, CDR1 is MNHNS, CDR2 SASEGT. The CDR3 sequence is CASRRGSGTGGEKLFF. The CDR3 DNA sequence: TGTGCCAGCAGGAGGGGTTCCGGGACAGGCGGTGAAAAACTGTTTTTT.

This chain joins TRBV2 and TRBJ2-2, with D tentatively TRBD2 (5 bases). The CDR3 is 16 residues long. Trimming pared 4 bases from V and 4 bases from J, leaving 16 bases between. From germline, CDR1 is SNHLY and CDR2 FYNNEI. The CDR3 DNA sequence: TGTGCCAGCAGTGGAGGGCGACGAGCAGTCACCGGGGAGCTGTTTTTT. It yields the protein CASSGGRRAVTGELFF.

This clonotype has more than one count but fewer than ten. The genes are TRBV24-1 and TRBJ2-1; 8 bases line up with TRBD2. The CDR3 contains 16 residues. Germline V gene sequence: CDR1 KGHDR, CDR2 SFDVKD. V trimming: 2 bases; J trimming: 7 bases; junction bases outside the gene matches: 9. The DNA for the CDR3 is TGTGCCACCAGTGATTCGATAGCGGGGTTTTATAATGAGCAGTTCTTC. Protein product: CATSDSIAGFYNEQFF.

The CDR3 sequence: CASAPGTGDPPGNIQYF. CDR3 nucleotides: TGTGCCAGCGCCCCCGGGACAGGGGATCCACCAGGAAACATTCAGTACTTC. The J gene is TRBJ2-5, the V gene TRBV25-1, with 10 nucleotides matching TRBD1. The J call could be wrong; TRBJ2-4 is a better fit for the DNA end. This CDR3 is 17 amino acids long. Germline V gene lookup returns CDR1 MGHDK and CDR2 SYGVNS.

The gene calls are TRBV5-5 and TRBJ1-5, with 7 bases that match TRBD1. The CDR3 is 14 residues long. The germline V gene encodes CDR1 SGHKS and CDR2 YYEKEE (reference sequence). Trimming took 3 bases from V and 5 from J; bases not matched to a gene: 5. CDR3 in amino acids: CASSSDRVDQPQHF. The CDR3 DNA sequence: TGTGCCAGCAGCTCCGACAGGGTCGATCAGCCCCAGCATTTT.

This clonotype has a handful of counts. The chain recombines TRBV27 with TRBJ1-2, with 10 bases lining up with TRBD1. The CDR3 consists of 16 residues. The germline gives CDR1 MNHEY, CDR2 SMNVEV (reference sequence). V lost 5 bases, J lost 3 bases, and 9 bases stayed unmatched. CDR3 loop: CASSPRGTGEHYGYTF. DNA of the CDR3: TGTGCCAGCAGTCCCAGGGGGACAGGGGAGCACTATGGCTACACCTTC.

The chain uses TRBV20-1 and TRBJ2-4; 7 nucleotides align to TRBD1. The CDR3 length is 14 residues. The germline V gene has CDR1 DFQATT and CDR2 SNEGSKA (reference sequence). The trim removed 6 bases at V and 7 bases at J, leaving 12 bases unmatched. CDR3 region: CSAAYPSTGNIQYF. The CDR3 DNA sequence: TGCAGTGCCGCCTACCCGTCGACAGGGAACATTCAGTACTTC.